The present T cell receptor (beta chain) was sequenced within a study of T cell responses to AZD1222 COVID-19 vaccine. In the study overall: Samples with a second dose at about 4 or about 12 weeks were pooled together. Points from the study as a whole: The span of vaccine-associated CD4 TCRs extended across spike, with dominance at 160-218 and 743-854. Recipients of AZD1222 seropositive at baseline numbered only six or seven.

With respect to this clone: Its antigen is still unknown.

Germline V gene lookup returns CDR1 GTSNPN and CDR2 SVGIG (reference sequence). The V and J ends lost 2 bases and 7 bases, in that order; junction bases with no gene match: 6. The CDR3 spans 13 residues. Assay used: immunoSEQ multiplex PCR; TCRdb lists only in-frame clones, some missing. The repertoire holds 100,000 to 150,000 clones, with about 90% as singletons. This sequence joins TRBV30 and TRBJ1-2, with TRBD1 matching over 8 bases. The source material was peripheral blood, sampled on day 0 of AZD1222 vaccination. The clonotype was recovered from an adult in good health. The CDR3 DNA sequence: TGTGCCTGGAGTTCAGGGACAGGACTTGGCTACACCTTC. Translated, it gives CAWSSGTGLGYTF.